These 5 T cell receptor beta chains originate from one sample sequenced in a study of blood T cells in healthy people across ages. Sample-barcoded 5' priming and a J-beta primer mix drove a second PCR of about 6 to 12 cycles. One entry per CDR3 protein, called by TCRdb with MiXCR from the 5' RACE reads. The table has nearly 1 million distinct CDR3 sequences, just over 50% seen once. Sequencing input: blood. These receptors all come from an older woman in good health.

The chain combines TRBV20-1 with TRBJ2-7, with a tentative D call TRBD1 (6 bases). Trimming removed 4 bases at V and 3 bases at J, with 10 bases between. Germline assignment: CDR1 DFQATT and CDR2 SNEGSKA (reference sequence). The CDR3 runs to 12 residues. CDR3 sequence (DNA): TGCAGTGCTACCGGGACACACTACGAGCAGTACTTC. Translation: CSATGTHYEQYF.

The chain links TRBV6-2 or TRBV6-3 to TRBJ1-6; D is perhaps TRBD1 (6 bases). Between the trimmed V and J ends, which lost 6 bases and 6 bases, there was a span of 15 bases. CDR3 length: 15 amino acids. Per the germline V gene, CDR1 is MNHEY and CDR2 is SVGEGT. In nucleotides, the CDR3 is TGTGCCAGCAGACCGCTTGGACAGCGTAATTCACCCCTCCACTTT. It encodes CASRPLGQRNSPLHF.

The rearrangement uses TRBV20-1 and TRBJ1-2; D gene uncertain. Germline V gene lookup returns CDR1 DFQATT and CDR2 SNEGSKA (reference sequence). The CDR3 runs 11 residues. With 8 bases removed from V and 8 bases from J, the gap between germline ends came to 15 bases. As DNA, the CDR3 is TGCAGTCTCCCGAGGGCAAGGGGCTACACCTTC. It specifies CSLPRARGYTF.

V and J are TRBV20-1 and TRBJ2-1; D possibly corresponds to TRBD2 (6 bases). Between the trimmed V and J ends, which lost 3 bases and 8 bases, there was a span of 20 bases. CDR1 is DFQATT, CDR2 SNEGSKA, per germline (reference sequence). This CDR3 has 15 residues. CDR3: CSASLRSSAEDEQFF. DNA for the CDR3: TGCAGTGCTAGCCTGAGGTCTAGCGCGGAGGATGAGCAGTTCTTC.

This clonotype showed up just a few times. The CDR3 DNA reads TGTGCCAGCAGCCAACCGTCTGCCGACTCTGGAAACACCATATATTTT. It encodes CASSQPSADSGNTIYF. The chain combines TRBV16 with TRBJ1-3; D remains ambiguous. The CDR3 is made up of 16 amino acids. CDR1 and CDR2 from the germline V gene are KGHSY and FQNENV. The V end was cut by 2 bases, the J end by 0 bases, with 11 bases between. The full variable domain, rest sourced from reference TRBV16 and TRBJ1-3, is GEEVAQTPKHLVRGEGQKAKLYCAPIKGHSYVFWYQQVLKNEFKFLISFQNENVFDETGMPKERFSAKCLPNSPCSLEIQATKLEDSAVYFCASSQPSADSGNTIYFGEGSWLTVV.